A selection of T cell receptor beta chains follows, all from one sample in a study of neurological immune-mediated disorders. One entry per CDR3 protein, called by TCRdb with MiXCR from the 5' RACE reads. The sample has approximately 37,000 distinct CDR3 sequences, roughly an eighth seen once. Sequenced input: PBMCs. These receptors were obtained from a woman between 50 and 59 years old with HTLV-1-associated myelopathy (HAM/TSP). Each CDR3 is given with its conserved first and last residue. D genes are given only for firm matches. Size tells how often a clone was seen (once, few, many) or the class of an expanded clone, and some rows leave it out.

length	D	V	J	size	DNA	CDR3
14	-	TRBV5-1	TRBJ1-1	many	TGCGCCAGCACCCTGGGAAACATGAACACTGAAGCTTTCTTT	CASTLGNMNTEAFF
14	TRBD1	TRBV20-1	TRBJ1-6	many	TGCAGTGCTACCCTGACAGGGGGCGGTTCACCCCTCCACTTT	CSATLTGGGSPLHF
14	-	TRBV9	TRBJ1-2	many	TGTGCCAGCAGCGTAGCTGCCGGCCACTATGGCTACACCTTC	CASSVAAGHYGYTF
15	TRBD1	TRBV10-3	TRBJ1-6	many	TGTGCCATCAATCCGGGACAGGGGAATAATTCACCCCTCCACTTT	CAINPGQGNNSPLHF
14	-	TRBV5-1	TRBJ2-3	many	TGCGCCAGCAGCTCCACAGGGTTGGCAGATACGCAGTATTTT	CASSSTGLADTQYF
13	TRBD1	TRBV7-2	TRBJ2-5	many	TGTGCCAGCAGCTTCGGGACAGGGGAGACCCAGTACTTC	CASSFGTGETQYF
15	TRBD1	TRBV2	TRBJ1-5	many	TGTGCCAGCAGTCCCACCGGGACAGGCAATCAGCCCCAGCATTTT	CASSPTGTGNQPQHF
13	-	TRBV20-1	TRBJ1-1	many	TGCAGTGCTAGAGCTACGGTAAGGGGTGAAGCTTTCTTT	CSARATVRGEAFF
15	TRBD1	TRBV9	TRBJ1-4	-	TGTGCCAGCAGCGTTAGACAGGGTACGAGTGAAAAACTGTTTTTT	CASSVRQGTSEKLFF
14	-	TRBV5-1	TRBJ2-5	many	TGCGCCAGCAGCCCCGGGGATTCCAAAGAGACCCAGTACTTC	CASSPGDSKETQYF
16	TRBD2	TRBV5-1	TRBJ2-2	many	TGCGCCAGCAGCTTTCGTAGCGGGAGTAACACCGGGGAGCTGTTTTTT	CASSFRSGSNTGELFF
14	-	TRBV7-3	TRBJ2-3	many	TGTGCCAGCAGCCCAAGGTTCGGGGCAGATACGCAGTATTTT	CASSPRFGADTQYF
12	-	TRBV12-3/TRBV12-4	TRBJ1-2	many	TGTGCCAGCACCTTTAGGGGGGATGGCTACACCTTC	CASTFRGDGYTF
15	-	TRBV10-3	TRBJ2-3	-	TGTGCCATCAGTGAGGCTTCAATCCCGACAGATACGCAGTATTTT	CAISEASIPTDTQYF
17	-	TRBV12-3/TRBV12-4	TRBJ1-5	many	TGTGCCAGCAGTTTAAGGTTGGGGGCTCACGGCAATCAGCCCCAGCATTTT	CASSLRLGAHGNQPQHF
15	-	TRBV9	TRBJ2-5	many	TGTGCCAGCAGCGTAGTTACAGGGAGAGGAGAGACCCAGTACTTC	CASSVVTGRGETQYF
15	-	TRBV5-1	TRBJ2-3	-	TGCGCCAGCAGCTACCAGGGAGGGGGGTCAGATACGCAGTATTTT	CASSYQGGGSDTQYF
13	-	TRBV20-1	TRBJ2-3	once	TGCAGTGTTAGCGGACTGGGAACGGATACGCAGTATTTT	CSVSGLGTDTQYF
16	TRBD2	TRBV11-3	TRBJ2-1	many	TGTGCCAGCAGCACCCGTAGGCTAGCGGGGGGCAATGAGCAGTTCTTC	CASSTRRLAGGNEQFF
14	TRBD1	TRBV12-3/TRBV12-4	TRBJ1-5	medium-sized	TGTGCCAGCAGTCGACAGGGTGGGGATCAGCCCCAGCATTTT	CASSRQGGDQPQHF
13	-	TRBV28	TRBJ1-5	many	TGTGCCAGCAGTTCTGGGTTCAATCAGCCCCAGCATTTT	CASSSGFNQPQHF
16	-	TRBV29-1	TRBJ1-1	few	TGCAGCGTTGAAACGCGGCAGTGGGGTGTAGCTTTAGAAGCTTTCTTT	CSVETRQWGVALEAFF
15	-	TRBV7-8	TRBJ2-2	many	TGTGCCAGCAGCTTAGAAGGATCGTGGACCGGGGAGCTGTTTTTT	CASSLEGSWTGELFF
13	-	TRBV20-1	TRBJ2-5	many	TGCAGTGCTAGTGTGGCAGTACAAGAGACCCAGTACTTC	CSASVAVQETQYF
15	-	TRBV20-1	TRBJ1-5	few	TGCAGTGCTAGAAGGGCCGGCGGACTCAATCAGCCCCAGCATTTT	CSARRAGGLNQPQHF
15	-	TRBV7-9	TRBJ1-2	few	TGTGCCAGCAGCTCTTTACAGGGAAAGGACTATGGCTACACCTTC	CASSSLQGKDYGYTF
18	-	TRBV5-6	TRBJ1-2	-	TGTGCCAGCAGCTTGACGGGTTGCGCGGTCTCTCTCGACTATGGCTACACCTTC	CASSLTGCAVSLDYGYTF
14	-	TRBV7-3	TRBJ1-2	-	TGTGCCAGCAGCTTGGACAGTAGTCTCTATGGCTACACCTTC	CASSLDSSLYGYTF
12	-	TRBV6-2/TRBV6-3	TRBJ2-2	many	TGTGCCAGCAACAGAAACACCGGGGAGCTGTTTTTT	CASNRNTGELFF